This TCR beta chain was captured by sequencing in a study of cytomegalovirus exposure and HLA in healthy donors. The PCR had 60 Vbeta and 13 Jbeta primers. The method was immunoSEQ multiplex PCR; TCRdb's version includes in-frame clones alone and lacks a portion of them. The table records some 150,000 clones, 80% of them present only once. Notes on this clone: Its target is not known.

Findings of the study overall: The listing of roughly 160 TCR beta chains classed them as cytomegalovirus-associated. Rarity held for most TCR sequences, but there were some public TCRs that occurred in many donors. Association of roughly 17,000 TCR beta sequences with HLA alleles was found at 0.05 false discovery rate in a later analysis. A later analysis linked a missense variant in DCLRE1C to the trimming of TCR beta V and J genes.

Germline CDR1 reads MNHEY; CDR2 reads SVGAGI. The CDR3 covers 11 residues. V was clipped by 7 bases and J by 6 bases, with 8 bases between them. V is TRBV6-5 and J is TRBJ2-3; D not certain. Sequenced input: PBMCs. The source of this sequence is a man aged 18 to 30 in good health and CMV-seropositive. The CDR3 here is CASTRLDTQYF. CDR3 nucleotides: TGTGCCAGCACCCGGTTGGATACGCAGTATTTT.